The 7 T cell receptor beta chains presented below share a single source sample, sequenced in a study of T cell changes during pregnancy in multiple sclerosis. TCRdb keeps only in-frame clones here, not all; method: immunoSEQ multiplex PCR. There are tens of thousands of clones in the sample; roughly nine tenths occur only once, and 0.15% to 0.2% lies in the top ten. Sample: CD4+ T cells from peripheral blood mononuclear cells, taken in the second trimester of pregnancy. All receptors derive from a female donor with multiple sclerosis, enrolled in a pregnancy study.

The chain combines TRBV6-1 with TRBJ1-6; D might be TRBD1 (5 bases). Germline V lookup: CDR1 MNHNS, CDR2 SASEGT. The CDR3 is 14 residues long. Between the trimmed V and J ends, which lost 6 bases and 6 bases, there was a span of 12 bases. DNA of the CDR3: TGTGCCAGCAGGGACACGGCGAGTAATTCACCCCTCCACTTT. Its protein product is CASRDTASNSPLHF.

The rearrangement links TRBV5-8 to TRBJ1-1; unclear D gene. Trimming removed 4 bases from V and 3 bases from J, with 7 bases in between. Germline V gene lookup returns CDR1 SGHTS and CDR2 YDEGEE. This CDR3 has 12 amino acids. CDR3 region: CASSLVDTEAFF. In DNA form, the CDR3 reads TGTGCCAGCAGCCTAGTAGACACTGAAGCTTTCTTT. Based on the CDR3 plus reference TRBV5-8 and TRBJ1-1, the full variable domain is EAGVTQSPTHLIKTRGQQATLRCSPISGHTSVYWYQQALGLGLQFLLWYDEGEERNRGNFPPRFSGRQFPNYSSELNVNALELEDSALYLCASSLVDTEAFFGQGTRLTVV.

V is TRBV12-5 and J is TRBJ2-1; TRBD2 matches at 14 bases. The CDR3 is made up of 15 amino acids. J was trimmed by 10 bases and V by 7 bases; bases with no gene match: 9. CDR1 and CDR2 (germline): LGHNT, FRNRAP. The CDR3 region has the DNA TGTGCTAGTGCCTTCGGGGGACTAGCGGGAGACGAGCAGTTCTTC. Its translation: CASAFGGLAGDEQFF.

The chain joins TRBV10-2 to TRBJ1-1; 9 bases align to TRBD1. Losses at the gene ends were 6 bases for V and 1 base for J; bases not matched to a gene: 0. The CDR3 has 13 residues. Germline lookup yields CDR1 WSHSY and CDR2 SAAADI. The CDR3, as DNA: TGCGCCAGCAGGGGACAGGGGAACACTGAAGCTTTCTTT. This encodes CASRGQGNTEAFF.

This sequence joins TRBV6-1 and TRBJ1-1; possibly TRBD1 for D (5 bases). The CDR3 is 12 amino acids. CDR1 and CDR2 from the germline V gene are MNHNS and SASEGT. V lost 4 bases and J lost 9, with 12 bases in between. The CDR3 sequence is CASSVRDSKAFF. Here the CDR3 DNA reads TGTGCCAGCAGTGTCCGGGACTCTAAAGCTTTCTTT.

V is TRBV11-3 and J is TRBJ2-3; D remains ambiguous. There are 12 residues in the CDR3. In germline, CDR1 is SGHNT, CDR2 YENEEA. The V end was cut by 1 base, the J end by 6 bases, with 5 bases between. The CDR3 DNA follows: TGTGCCAGCAGCTTAGGTGAGGATACGCAGTATTTT. Its protein product is CASSLGEDTQYF.

The chain recombines TRBV19 with TRBJ1-6, with no clear D. The CDR3 has 14 amino acids. The germline V gene encodes CDR1 LNHDA and CDR2 SQIVND (reference sequence). V lost 11 bases and J 3 bases, leaving 14 bases between the germline ends. The CDR3 nucleotides are TGTGCCGTTCGAGGAGCTGGCTATAATTCACCCCTCCACTTT. As protein: CAVRGAGYNSPLHF.